In its sample, the clone carrying this T cell receptor (beta chain) was seen once. Clones were sequenced by immunoSEQ multiplex PCR, and TCRdb holds only the in-frame ones, with some missing. This table holds around 61,000 clones, around 80% found once. This record belongs to a study of OX40 agonist ivuxolimab in advanced cancers. Study-level information: Patients' therapy was ivuxolimab, an antibody that acts as an agonist of OX40 (CD134). Two cutaneous melanoma patients and one hepatocellular carcinoma patient, three in all, had partial responses.

CDR1 SGHTA and CDR2 FQGNSA come from the germline V gene. The CDR3 consists of 14 residues. The ends were cut back, 6 bases at V and 7 bases at J, with 13 bases in the middle. The sequencing here drew on CD4+ or CD8+ T cells sorted from blood, taken in a trial of the OX40 agonist ivuxolimab. The V call is TRBV7-2, the J call TRBJ1-6, with D perhaps matching TRBD1 (6 bases). This sequence was found in an adult with an advanced solid tumor such as melanoma, head and neck, liver or kidney cancer. In nucleotides, the CDR3 is TGTGCCAGCAGTCGACAGGTGTCGAATTCACCCCTCCACTTT. Amino acids: CASSRQVSNSPLHF. Using reference TRBV7-2 and TRBJ1-6 for the parts outside the CDR3, the full variable domain is GAGVSQSPSNKVTEKGKDVELRCDPISGHTALYWYRQSLGQGLEFLIYFQGNSAPDKSGLPSDRFSAERTGGSVSTLTIQRTQQEDSAVYLCASSRQVSNSPLHFGNGTRLTVT.